One sample yielded the 2 T cell receptor beta chains listed below, sequenced in a study of blood T cell repertoires in COVID-19. Assay: immunoSEQ multiplex PCR; the TCRdb copy retains only in-frame clones and omits some. The sample yields 200,000 to 250,000 clones, 70% to 90% seen once. The sample consisted of peripheral blood. The receptors originated from a man aged 18 to 35 with active or convalescent COVID-19.

The chain is built from TRBV9 and TRBJ1-1; tentatively, D is TRBD1 (6 bases). This CDR3 region has 13 residues. CDR1 is SGDLS, CDR2 YYNGEE, per germline. The V and J ends lost 7 bases and 9 bases respectively, with 19 bases between them. The CDR3 loop is CASGEPGQKKAFF. The CDR3 region has the DNA TGTGCCAGCGGCGAACCCGGACAGAAAAAAGCTTTCTTT.

The chain uses TRBV28 and TRBJ1-2, with 9 bases identical to TRBD1. The CDR3 is 14 residues long. Trimming removed 5 bases from V and 7 bases from J; junction bases left unmatched: 8. Germline V CDR1 and CDR2: MDHEN, SYDVKM. CDR3 DNA sequence: TGTGCCAGCAGTGTTGGGACAGGGTTGACTGGCTACACCTTC. Protein sequence: CASSVGTGLTGYTF.